Sequencing of this TCR beta chain was carried out in a study of shared clonotypes between healthy human individuals. Only Caucasian adults living in Nashville, Tennessee served as donors. Profiling relied on immunoSEQ multiplex PCR, and the TCRdb table lists in-frame clones only, not all of them. The sample holds around 240,000 clones, about 65% seen once. The CDR3 spans 16 residues. V shed 5 bases, J shed 6 bases, and the junction held 14 bases outside the gene matches. Per the germline V gene, CDR1 is MNHEY and CDR2 is SMNVEV (reference sequence). Findings of the study overall: In contrast to clonotypes shared by all four donors, non-shared clonotypes had lower generation probabilities. A limitation of the genetic and exposure-history diversity represented arose from few donors. Several donors held about 5.1% of naive CD4 clonotypes in common.

A word on this clone: Its antigen is as yet unknown.

This sequence originates from a man in his thirties or forties in good health. The source material was memory CD4+ T cells sorted from blood. The sample's subset: CD45RA-negative fraction. The chain employs TRBV27 and TRBJ2-7, with 9 positions matching TRBD1. CDR3 sequence: CASSPFGTGKAAEQYF. CDR3 DNA: TGTGCCAGCAGTCCTTTCGGGACAGGGAAGGCCGCCGAGCAGTACTTC.